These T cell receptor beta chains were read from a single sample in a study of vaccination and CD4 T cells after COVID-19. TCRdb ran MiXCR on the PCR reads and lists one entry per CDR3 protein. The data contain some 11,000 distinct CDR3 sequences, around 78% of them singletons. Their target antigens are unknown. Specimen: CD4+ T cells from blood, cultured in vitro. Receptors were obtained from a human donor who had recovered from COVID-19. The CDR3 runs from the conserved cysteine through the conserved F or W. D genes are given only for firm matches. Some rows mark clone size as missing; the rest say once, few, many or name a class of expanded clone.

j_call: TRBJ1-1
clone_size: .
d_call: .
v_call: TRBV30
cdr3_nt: TGTGCCTGGAGTGTCCTGACGAAAGGCACTGAAGCTTTCTTT
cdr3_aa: CAWSVLTKGTEAFF

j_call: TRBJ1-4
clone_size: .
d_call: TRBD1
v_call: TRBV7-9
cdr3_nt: TGTGCCAGCAGCCCCAGGACAGGGGCGAATGAAAAACTGTTTTTT
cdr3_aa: CASSPRTGANEKLFF

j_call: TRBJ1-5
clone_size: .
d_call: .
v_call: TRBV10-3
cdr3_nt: TGTGCCATCACCGGGACACCTGATCAGCCCCAGCATTTT
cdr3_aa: CAITGTPDQPQHF

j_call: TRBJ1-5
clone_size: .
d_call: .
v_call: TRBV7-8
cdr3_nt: TGTGCCAGCAGCTCAGGGGAGATCCTTAATCAGCCCCAGCATTTT
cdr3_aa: CASSSGEILNQPQHF

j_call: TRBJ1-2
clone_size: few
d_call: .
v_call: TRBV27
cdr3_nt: TGTGCCAGCGGACTCCGGGCCCCGACCTCCTATGGCTACACCTTC
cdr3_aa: CASGLRAPTSYGYTF

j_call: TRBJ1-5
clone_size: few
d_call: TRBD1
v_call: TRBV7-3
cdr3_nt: TGTGCCAGCAGCCCCGGGACAGGTTATCAGCCCCAGCATTTT
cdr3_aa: CASSPGTGYQPQHF

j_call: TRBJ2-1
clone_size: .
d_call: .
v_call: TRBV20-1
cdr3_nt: TGCAGCCAAGGAGCAGGGTACAATGAGCAGTTCTTC
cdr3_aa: CSQGAGYNEQFF

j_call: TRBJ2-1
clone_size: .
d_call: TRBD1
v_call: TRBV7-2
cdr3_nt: TGTGCCAGCAGCTTAAGCGGGACAGGGTCATACAATGAGCAGTTCTTC
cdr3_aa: CASSLSGTGSYNEQFF

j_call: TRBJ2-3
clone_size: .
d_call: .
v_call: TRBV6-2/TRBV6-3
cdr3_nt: TGTGCCAGCAGCCCAAAGGGGGGACTCACAGATACGCAGTATTTT
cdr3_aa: CASSPKGGLTDTQYF

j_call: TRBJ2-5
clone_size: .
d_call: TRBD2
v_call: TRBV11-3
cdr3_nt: TGTGCCAGCAGCCGGGGCTTGGGGGCGGGAGGACTACAAGAGACCCAGTACTTC
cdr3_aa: CASSRGLGAGGLQETQYF